The 5 T cell receptor beta chains given below trace back to one sample, sequenced in a study of breast tumors, draining lymph nodes, adjacent tissues (dated by TCRdb to about 2016). Library preparation was by multiplex PCR. The instrument was an Illumina HiSeq 2000. The public reads were run again by TCRdb, first through fastp at Q25 and then through MiXCR, and only productive beta chains were kept. One record per CDR3 amino acid sequence lists the most common genes and DNA. Here the sample has about 200,000 distinct CDR3 sequences; roughly 31% occur a single time. The ten most abundant clones make up roughly 4% of the sample. Lymph node samples were obtained from the axillary draining lymph nodes of breast cancer patients. Material: axillary lymph node tissue. The receptor set was obtained from a female donor with breast cancer. Some clones in this sample may be carry-over from other donors' samples.

This clonotype occurred many times. This sequence joins TRBV20-1 and TRBJ2-3; D is uncertain. The CDR3 consists of 15 residues. CDR1 and CDR2 from the germline V gene are DFQATT and SNEGSKA (reference sequence). Trimming left V 6 bases short and J 0 bases short, with 16 bases between. Here the CDR3 reads CSATPLVVSTDTQYF. DNA for the CDR3: TGCAGTGCCACTCCGCTAGTGGTAAGCACAGATACGCAGTATTTT.

In this sample, this clonotype turned up many times. The rearrangement uses TRBV6-5 and TRBJ2-3; 7 positions agree with TRBD2. Unmatched junction bases numbered 7, after V lost 10 bases and J lost 0 bases. The CDR3 totals 14 residues. Germline CDR1 reads MNHEY; CDR2 reads SVGAGI. CDR3 sequence reads: CATSAGLSTDTQYF. DNA for the CDR3: TGTGCCACCTCAGCGGGGTTAAGCACAGATACGCAGTATTTT.

This clonotype was detected ten times or more. The rearrangement links TRBV28 to TRBJ1-2, with D unclear. The CDR3 loop spans 14 amino acids. With 3 bases removed from V and 4 bases from J, the gap between germline ends came to 12 bases. Germline CDR1 and CDR2: MDHEN and SYDVKM. The CDR3 protein is CASSFWSGPYGYTF. The CDR3 DNA follows: TGTGCCAGCAGTTTCTGGTCTGGGCCCTATGGCTACACCTTC.

This clonotype came up many times. The CDR3 nucleotides read TGCAGTGCTAGAGTAGCAGGGGGCTTTTATGGCTACACCTTC. It specifies CSARVAGGFYGYTF. The V gene is TRBV20-1, the J gene TRBJ1-2; 8 bases match TRBD1. This CDR3 spans 14 amino acids. With 1 base clipped from V and 5 bases from J, the junction kept 6 bases outside the gene matches. The germline gives CDR1 DFQATT, CDR2 SNEGSKA (reference sequence).

This rearrangement joins TRBV12-3 or TRBV12-4 to TRBJ2-1; D is undetermined. The length of the CDR3 is 15 residues. Trimming shortened V by 1 base and J by 3 bases, and 10 bases separated the two germline ends. CDR3 residues: CASSLGPASYNEQFF. DNA of the CDR3: TGTGCCAGCAGTTTAGGGCCAGCGAGCTACAATGAGCAGTTCTTC.